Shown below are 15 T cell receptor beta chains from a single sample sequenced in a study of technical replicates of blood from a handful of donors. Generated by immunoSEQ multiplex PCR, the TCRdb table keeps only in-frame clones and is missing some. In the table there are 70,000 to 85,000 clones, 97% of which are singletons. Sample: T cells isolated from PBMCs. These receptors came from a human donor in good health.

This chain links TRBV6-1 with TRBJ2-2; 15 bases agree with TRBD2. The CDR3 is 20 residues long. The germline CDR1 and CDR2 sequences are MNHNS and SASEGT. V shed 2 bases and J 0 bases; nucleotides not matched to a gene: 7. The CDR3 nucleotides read TGTGCCAGCAGTGAATGGACTAGCGGGAGGGCCTCTTCGAACACCGGGGAGCTGTTTTTT. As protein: CASSEWTSGRASSNTGELFF.

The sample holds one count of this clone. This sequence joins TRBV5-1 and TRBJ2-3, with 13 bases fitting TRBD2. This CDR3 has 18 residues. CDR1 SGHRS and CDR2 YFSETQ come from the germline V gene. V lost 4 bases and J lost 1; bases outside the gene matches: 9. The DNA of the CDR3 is TGCGCCAGCAGCGACGGGACTAGCGGGGACGCGGGCACAGATACGCAGTATTTT. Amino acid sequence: CASSDGTSGDAGTDTQYF.

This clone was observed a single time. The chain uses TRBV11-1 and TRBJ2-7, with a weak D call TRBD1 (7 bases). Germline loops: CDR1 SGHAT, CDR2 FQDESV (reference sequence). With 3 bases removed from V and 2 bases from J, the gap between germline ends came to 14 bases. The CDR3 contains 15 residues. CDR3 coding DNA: TGTGCCAGCAGCTTTGGGCAGGGGGGAACCTACGAGCAGTACTTC. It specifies CASSFGQGGTYEQYF.

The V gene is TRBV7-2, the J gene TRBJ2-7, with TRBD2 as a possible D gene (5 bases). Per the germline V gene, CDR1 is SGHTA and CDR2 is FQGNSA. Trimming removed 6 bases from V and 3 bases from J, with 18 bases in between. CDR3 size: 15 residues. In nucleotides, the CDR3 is TGTGCCAGCAGACCGCGGGCGAGGGTGGGCTACGAGCAGTACTTC. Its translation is CASRPRARVGYEQYF.

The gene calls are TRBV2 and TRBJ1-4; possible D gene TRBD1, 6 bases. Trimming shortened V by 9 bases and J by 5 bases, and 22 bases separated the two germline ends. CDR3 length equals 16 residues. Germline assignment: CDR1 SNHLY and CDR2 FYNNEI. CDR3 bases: TGTGCCAGAGGCCTGACATTTAGAGGGACAAATGAAAAACTGTTTTTT. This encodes CARGLTFRGTNEKLFF.

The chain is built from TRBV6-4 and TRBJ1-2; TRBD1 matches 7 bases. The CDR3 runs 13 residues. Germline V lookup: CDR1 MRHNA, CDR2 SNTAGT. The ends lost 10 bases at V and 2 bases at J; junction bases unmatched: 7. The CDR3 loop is CATRKGQNYGYTF. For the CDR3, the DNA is TGTGCCACCAGAAAGGGACAGAACTATGGCTACACCTTC.

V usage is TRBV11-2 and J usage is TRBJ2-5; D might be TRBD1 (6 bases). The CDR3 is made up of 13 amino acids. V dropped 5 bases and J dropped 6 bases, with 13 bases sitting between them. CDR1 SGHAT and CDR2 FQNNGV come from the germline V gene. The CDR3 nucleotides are TGTGCCAGCAGCCTGGGACAAACAAAGACCCAGTACTTC. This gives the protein CASSLGQTKTQYF.

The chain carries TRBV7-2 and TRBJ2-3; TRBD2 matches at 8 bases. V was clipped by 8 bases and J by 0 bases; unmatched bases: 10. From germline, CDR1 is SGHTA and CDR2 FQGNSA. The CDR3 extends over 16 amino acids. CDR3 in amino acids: CASGGGPITSTDTQYF. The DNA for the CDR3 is TGTGCCAGCGGCGGGGGGCCAATTACTAGCACAGATACGCAGTATTTT. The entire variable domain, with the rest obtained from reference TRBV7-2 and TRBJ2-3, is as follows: GAGVSQSPSNKVTEKGKDVELRCDPISGHTALYWYRQSLGQGLEFLIYFQGNSAPDKSGLPSDRFSAERTGGSVSTLTIQRTQQEDSAVYLCASGGGPITSTDTQYFGPGTRLTVL.

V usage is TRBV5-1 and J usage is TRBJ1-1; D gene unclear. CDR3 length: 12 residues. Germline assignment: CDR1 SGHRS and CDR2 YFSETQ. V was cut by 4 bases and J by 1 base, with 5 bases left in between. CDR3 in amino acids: CASSNRNTEAFF. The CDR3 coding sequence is TGCGCCAGCAGCAACAGGAACACTGAAGCTTTCTTT.

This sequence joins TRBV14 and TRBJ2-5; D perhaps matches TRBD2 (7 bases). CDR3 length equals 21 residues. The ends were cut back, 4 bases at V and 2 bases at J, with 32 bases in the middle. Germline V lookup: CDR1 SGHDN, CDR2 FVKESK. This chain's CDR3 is CASSPKTTFTTSRGKQETQYF. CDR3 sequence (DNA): TGTGCCAGCAGCCCCAAAACAACCTTTACGACTAGCAGGGGAAAACAAGAGACCCAGTACTTC.

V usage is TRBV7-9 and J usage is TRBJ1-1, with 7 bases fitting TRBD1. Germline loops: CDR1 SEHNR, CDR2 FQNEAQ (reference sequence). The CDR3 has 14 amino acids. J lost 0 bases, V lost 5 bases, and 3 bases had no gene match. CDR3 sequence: CASSRDSLNTEAFF. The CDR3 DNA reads TGTGCCAGCAGCCGGGACAGTTTGAACACTGAAGCTTTCTTT.

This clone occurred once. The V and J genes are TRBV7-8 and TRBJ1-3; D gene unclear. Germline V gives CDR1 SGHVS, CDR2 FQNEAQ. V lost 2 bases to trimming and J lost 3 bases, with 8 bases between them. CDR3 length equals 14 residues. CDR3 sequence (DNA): TGTGCCAGCAGCTTAACTAGGGTTGGAAACACCATATATTTT. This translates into CASSLTRVGNTIYF.

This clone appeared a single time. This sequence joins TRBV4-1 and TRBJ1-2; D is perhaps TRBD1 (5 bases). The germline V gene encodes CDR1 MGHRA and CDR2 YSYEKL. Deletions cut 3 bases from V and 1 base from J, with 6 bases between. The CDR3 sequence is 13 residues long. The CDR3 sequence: CASSQQGNYGYTF. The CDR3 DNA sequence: TGCGCCAGCAGCCAGCAGGGTAACTATGGCTACACCTTC.

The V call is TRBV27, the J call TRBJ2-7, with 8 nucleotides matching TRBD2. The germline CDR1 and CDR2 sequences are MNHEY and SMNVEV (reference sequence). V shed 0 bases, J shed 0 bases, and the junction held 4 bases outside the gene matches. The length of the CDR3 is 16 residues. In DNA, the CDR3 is TGTGCCAGCAGTTTATCGTTCACTAGCGGCTCCTACGAGCAGTACTTC. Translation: CASSLSFTSGSYEQYF.

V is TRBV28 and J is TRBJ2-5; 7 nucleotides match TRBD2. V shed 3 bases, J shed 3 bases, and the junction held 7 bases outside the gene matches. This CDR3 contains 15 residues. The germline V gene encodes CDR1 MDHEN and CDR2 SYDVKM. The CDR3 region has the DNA TGTGCCAGCAGTTTCCGTAGGCGGGAGAAAGAGACCCAGTACTTC. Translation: CASSFRRREKETQYF. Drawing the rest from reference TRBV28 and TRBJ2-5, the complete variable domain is DVKVTQSSRYLVKRTGEKVFLECVQDMDHENMFWYRQDPGLGLRLIYFSYDVKMKEKGDIPEGYSVSREKKERFSLILESASTNQTSMYLCASSFRRREKETQYFGPGTRLLVL.